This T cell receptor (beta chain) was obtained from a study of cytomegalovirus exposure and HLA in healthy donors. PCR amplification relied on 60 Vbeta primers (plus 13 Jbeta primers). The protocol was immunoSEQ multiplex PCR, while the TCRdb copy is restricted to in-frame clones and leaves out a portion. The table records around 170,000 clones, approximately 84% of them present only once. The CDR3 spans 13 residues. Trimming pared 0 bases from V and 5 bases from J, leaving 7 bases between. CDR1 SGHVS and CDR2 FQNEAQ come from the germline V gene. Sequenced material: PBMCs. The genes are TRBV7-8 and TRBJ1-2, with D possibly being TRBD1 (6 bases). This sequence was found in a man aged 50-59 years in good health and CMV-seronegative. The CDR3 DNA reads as TGTGCCAGCAGCTTAGCGGGGGCATATGGCTACACCTTC. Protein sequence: CASSLAGAYGYTF.